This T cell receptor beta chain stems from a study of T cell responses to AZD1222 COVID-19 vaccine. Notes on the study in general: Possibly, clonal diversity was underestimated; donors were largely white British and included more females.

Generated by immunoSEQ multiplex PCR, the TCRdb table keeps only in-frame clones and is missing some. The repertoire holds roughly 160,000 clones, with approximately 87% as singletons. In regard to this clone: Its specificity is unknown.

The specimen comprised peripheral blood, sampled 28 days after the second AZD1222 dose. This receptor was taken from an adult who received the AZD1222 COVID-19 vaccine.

The CDR3 nucleotides read TGTGCCAGCAGTGACGGGTCACCCCTCCACTTT. As protein: CASSDGSPLHF. The chain links TRBV6-1 to TRBJ1-6; D call uncertain. Per the germline V gene, CDR1 is MNHNS and CDR2 is SASEGT. This CDR3 has 11 residues. V lost 3 bases, J lost 10 bases, and 4 bases lay in between.